This T cell receptor beta chain originates from a study of T cells in localized non-small cell lung cancer. Study outcomes and limitations: Adjacent lung exhibited a median of 57 among the 100 most abundant tumor clones.

Clones were read by immunoSEQ multiplex PCR, and TCRdb kept only the in-frame ones, dropping some. The sample lists around 140,000 clones; around 89% were seen once. With respect to this clone: The antigen is not known.

The CDR3 contains 16 residues. Trimming took 8 bases from V and 4 from J, leaving 23 bases between them. Germline CDR1 and CDR2: GTSNPN and SVGIG (reference sequence). This chain links TRBV30 with TRBJ2-2, with D possibly being TRBD1 (6 bases). Source: peripheral blood, taken before any cancer treatment. The receptor's source is an older female donor with stage I lung adenocarcinoma. CDR3 coding DNA: TGTGCCCAGACCCGGGACATCAGTATTCGCACCGGGGAGCTGTTTTTT. Protein sequence: CAQTRDISIRTGELFF.